This T cell receptor (beta chain) was profiled in a study of blood T cell repertoires in COVID-19. The repertoire was sequenced with immunoSEQ multiplex PCR; TCRdb's copy has only in-frame clones and lacks some. The repertoire includes approximately 320,000 clones, about 87% of them detected once, and approximately 9% sits in the top ten. The CDR3 covers 13 residues. Between the trimmed V and J ends, which lost 1 base and 3 bases, there was a span of 9 bases. The germline V gene encodes CDR1 GTSNPN and CDR2 SVGIG (reference sequence). The gene calls are TRBV30 and TRBJ1-1, with D perhaps TRBD1 (5 bases). The TCR was taken from a woman aged 18 to 35 who had recovered from COVID-19. The source material was PBMCs or T cells enriched from blood (not recorded which). In nucleotides, the CDR3 is TGTGCCTGGAGTGGGGTAGGGGACACTGAAGCTTTCTTT. Its translation: CAWSGVGDTEAFF.